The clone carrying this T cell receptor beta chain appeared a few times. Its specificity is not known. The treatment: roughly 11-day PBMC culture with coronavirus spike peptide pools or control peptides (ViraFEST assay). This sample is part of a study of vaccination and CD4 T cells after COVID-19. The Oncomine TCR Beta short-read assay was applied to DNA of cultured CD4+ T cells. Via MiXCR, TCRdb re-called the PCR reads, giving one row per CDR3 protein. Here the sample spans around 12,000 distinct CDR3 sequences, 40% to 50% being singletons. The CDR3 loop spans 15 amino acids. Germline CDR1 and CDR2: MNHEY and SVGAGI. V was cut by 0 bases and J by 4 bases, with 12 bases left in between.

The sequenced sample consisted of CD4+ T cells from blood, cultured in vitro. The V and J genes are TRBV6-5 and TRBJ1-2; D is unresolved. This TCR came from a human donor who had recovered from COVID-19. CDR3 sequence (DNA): TGTGCCAGCAGTTACTCGAGTTTGGGTTTCTATGGCTACACCTTC. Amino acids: CASSYSSLGFYGYTF.